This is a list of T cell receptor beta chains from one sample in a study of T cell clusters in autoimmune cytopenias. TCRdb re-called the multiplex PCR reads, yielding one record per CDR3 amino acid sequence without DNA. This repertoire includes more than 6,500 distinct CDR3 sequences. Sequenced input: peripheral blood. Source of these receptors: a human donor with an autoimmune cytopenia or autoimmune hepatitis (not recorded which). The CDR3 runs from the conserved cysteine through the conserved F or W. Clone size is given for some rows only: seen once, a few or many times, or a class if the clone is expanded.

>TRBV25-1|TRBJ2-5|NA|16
CASSSSRQGEQETQYF
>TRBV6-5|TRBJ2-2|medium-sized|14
CASRLAGVSGELFF
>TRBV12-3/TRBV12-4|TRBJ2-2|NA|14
CASSLGSHTGELFF
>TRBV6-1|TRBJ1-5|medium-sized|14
CASRGQYSNQPQHF
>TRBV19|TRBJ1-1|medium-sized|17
CASNGESPPRRNTEAFF
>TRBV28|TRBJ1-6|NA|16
CASSSTERSSNSPLHF
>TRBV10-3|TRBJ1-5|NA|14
CAISNDRGNQPQHF
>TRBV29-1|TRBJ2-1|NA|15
CSVEGLAGVVNEQFF
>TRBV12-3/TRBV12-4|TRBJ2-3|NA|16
CASSLGLAGGSDTQYF
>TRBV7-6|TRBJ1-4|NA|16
CASSPDPRATNEKLFF
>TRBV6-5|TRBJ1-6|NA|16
CASSATDRTRYSPLHF
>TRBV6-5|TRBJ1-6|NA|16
CASSEDRGSYNSPLHF
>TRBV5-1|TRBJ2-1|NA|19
CASSTRWTSGGSSYNEQFF
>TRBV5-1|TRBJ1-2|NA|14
CASSLPAGQGGYTF
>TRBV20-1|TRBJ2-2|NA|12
CSAQSSTGELFF
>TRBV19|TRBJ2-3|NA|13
CAWSSGITDTQYF
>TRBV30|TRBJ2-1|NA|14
CAWARGLSYNEQFF
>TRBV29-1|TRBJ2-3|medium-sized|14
CSVGGTGGTDTQYF
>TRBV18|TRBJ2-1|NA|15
CASSLSTGAENEQFF
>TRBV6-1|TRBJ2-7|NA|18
CASSEARRASGRLNEQYF
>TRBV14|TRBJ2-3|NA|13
CASSQTGADTQYF
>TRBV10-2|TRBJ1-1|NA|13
CASTVRQGAEAFF
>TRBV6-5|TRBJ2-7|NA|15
CASSLSPRASYEQYF
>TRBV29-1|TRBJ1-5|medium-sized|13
CSVSDRLRQPQHF
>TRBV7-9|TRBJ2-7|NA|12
CASSFTPAEQYF
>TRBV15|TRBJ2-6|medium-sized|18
CATSRDEGAASGANVLTF
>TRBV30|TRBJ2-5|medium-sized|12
CAWTKLGETQYF
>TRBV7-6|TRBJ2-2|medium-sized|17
CASSLWELAGTTGELFF
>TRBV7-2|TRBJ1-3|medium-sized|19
CASSLVSGGGLDSGNTIYF
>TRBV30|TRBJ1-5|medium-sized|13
CAWREDGAQPQHF